This T cell receptor (beta chain) comes out of a study of response to subunit inactivated influenza vaccine. Using its own MiXCR run on the RT-PCR reads, TCRdb lists one record per CDR3 protein. The table shows about 520,000 distinct CDR3 sequences, with approximately 11% occurring only once. V was cut by 4 bases and J by 2 bases, with 10 bases left in between. The CDR3 extends over 14 amino acids. Germline assignment: CDR1 MGHRA and CDR2 YSYEKL. The clonotype originates from a man over 45 who received an inactivated influenza vaccine. The source was PBMCs from blood, collected 40 to 50 days after vaccination. The chain carries TRBV4-1 and TRBJ2-3, with a weak D call TRBD2 (5 bases). The CDR3 reads CASSPDSHTDTQYF. CDR3 coding DNA: TGCGCCAGCAGCCCGGACTCACACACAGATACGCAGTATTTT.